The rows below give T cell receptor beta chains drawn from one sample of a study of blood T cells in healthy people across ages. A single record per CDR3 protein comes from TCRdb applying MiXCR to the 5' RACE reads. The sample records around 870,000 distinct CDR3 sequences, more than 25% being singletons. Material: blood. The receptors stem from a woman aged 80 or older in good health. Each CDR3 is given with its conserved first and last residue. The D gene is left open where the match is weak. Size tells how often a clone was seen (once, few, many) or the class of an expanded clone, and some rows leave it out.

>TRBJ1-2|TRBV4-3|TRBD1|few
TGCGCCAGCAGTCAGGGGACAGGCGGTGGCTACACCTTC
CASSQGTGGGYTF
>TRBJ2-3|TRBV10-3|NA|many
TGTGCCTCGTCCGCCCAGGGAACTACAGATACGCAGTATTTT
CASSAQGTTDTQYF
>TRBJ1-5|TRBV6-2/TRBV6-3|TRBD1|few
TGTGCCAGCAGTTACTCGGACAGGGTTGGCAATCAGCCCCAGCATTTT
CASSYSDRVGNQPQHF
>TRBJ2-7|TRBV10-2|NA|many
TGCGCCAGCAGTGAGGGGGTCTACGAGCAGTACTTC
CASSEGVYEQYF
>TRBJ1-1|TRBV5-1|NA|many
TGCGCCAGCAGCGCGACAGCGAACACTGAAGCTTTCTTT
CASSATANTEAFF
>TRBJ1-6|TRBV6-5|NA|many
TGTGCCAGCAGTTACGGCCCCCTTGGGAATTCACCCCTCCACTTT
CASSYGPLGNSPLHF
>TRBJ2-3|TRBV25-1|TRBD1|many
TGTGCCAGCAGTGGCGGACAGGGGGTCACAGATACGCAGTATTTT
CASSGGQGVTDTQYF
>TRBJ2-5|TRBV7-2|TRBD2|many
TGTGCCAGCAGGCCCCGAGCGGGGTACCAAGAGACCCAGTACTTC
CASRPRAGYQETQYF
>TRBJ1-2|TRBV10-2|NA|NA
TGCGCCAGCATGGGAGAGGGGCACTATGGCTACACCTTC
CASMGEGHYGYTF
>TRBJ2-4|TRBV3-1|NA|many
TGTGCCAGCAGCCAACTAGGGGGGCTAGAAAACATTCAGTACTTC
CASSQLGGLENIQYF
>TRBJ1-6|TRBV25-1|TRBD1|NA
TGTGCCAGCAGTGAGCACAGGGGATATAATTCACCCCTCCACTTT
CASSEHRGYNSPLHF
>TRBJ2-1|TRBV9|TRBD2|many
TGTGCCAGCAGCGTAGGAGACAGCGGGGGGGCCTACAATGAGCAGTTCTTC
CASSVGDSGGAYNEQFF
>TRBJ2-3|TRBV19|TRBD1|NA
TGTGCCAGTAGTATGCTCGGGACAGGGATGGATACGCAGTATTTT
CASSMLGTGMDTQYF
>TRBJ2-5|TRBV19|NA|few
TGTGCCAGTAGTATTAAATCCGGGACCATAAGGACCCAGTACTTC
CASSIKSGTIRTQYF
>TRBJ2-5|TRBV20-1|NA|many
TGCAGTGCTCCTATCACAGAGACCCAGTACTTC
CSAPITETQYF
>TRBJ2-4|TRBV21-1|NA|few
TGTGCCAACAGCAAATGGTGGTTAGGCTGGGGGGCGCGGGGAAACATTCAGTACTTC
CANSKWWLGWGARGNIQYF
>TRBJ2-7|TRBV4-3|TRBD2|many
TGCGCCAGCAGCCGATCACTGACTAGCCCTCCCTACGAGCAGTACTTC
CASSRSLTSPPYEQYF
>TRBJ2-7|TRBV18|NA|NA
TGTGCCAGCTCACCCCGGGACGGAAAAGCCTACGAGCAGTACTTC
CASSPRDGKAYEQYF
>TRBJ2-7|TRBV28|NA|many
TGTGCCAGCAGTTTGGGGTTTCGGTCCTACGAGCAGTACTTC
CASSLGFRSYEQYF
>TRBJ2-2|TRBV7-2|NA|NA
TGTGCCAGCAGCAACCAGCTAACCGGGGAGCTGTTTTTT
CASSNQLTGELFF
>TRBJ2-7|TRBV5-1|TRBD1|many
TGCGCCAGCAGCTTGAGAGGGACAGGGGACTACGAGCAGTACTTC
CASSLRGTGDYEQYF
>TRBJ1-2|TRBV5-5|TRBD1|NA
TGTGCCAGCAGCCCAACAGGGGACCTAGCTAACTATGGCTACACCTTC
CASSPTGDLANYGYTF
>TRBJ1-1|TRBV24-1|NA|NA
TGTGTCACCAGTCAGGGAGGGAGCACTGAAGCTTTCTTT
CVTSQGGSTEAFF
>TRBJ2-6|TRBV20-1|NA|many
TGCAGTGCTCGCGGACAGAGGGGGGCCAACGTCCTGACTTTC
CSARGQRGANVLTF
>TRBJ2-1|TRBV7-9|NA|many
TGTGCCAGCACAGGGTTAAACAATGAGCAGTTCTTC
CASTGLNNEQFF
>TRBJ2-2|TRBV7-2|TRBD1|NA
TGTGCCAGCACGCCCCGGGACAGGGGGACCGGGGAGCTGTTTTTT
CASTPRDRGTGELFF
>TRBJ2-5|TRBV7-9|NA|NA
TGTGCCAGCAGCTTGCCCCCCACGGAGACCCAGTACTTC
CASSLPPTETQYF
>TRBJ1-2|TRBV9|TRBD1|NA
TGTGCCAGCAGCGACCACATACGGGACAGGGCCCACCCCTATAGCTACACCTTC
CASSDHIRDRAHPYSYTF
>TRBJ2-1|TRBV12-3/TRBV12-4|NA|once
TGTGCCGGCAGTAGCCAGGGGGGTACTGATTACAATGAGCAGTTCTTC
CAGSSQGGTDYNEQFF
>TRBJ2-1|TRBV10-3|TRBD1|many
TGTGCCATCAGTGGGGGGACAGAGAGCTCCTACAATGAGCAGTTCTTC
CAISGGTESSYNEQFF
>TRBJ1-4|TRBV7-2|TRBD1|NA
TGTGCCAGCAGCTCAAGAATAGGGACAGGCTCTAATGAAAAACTGTTTTTT
CASSSRIGTGSNEKLFF
>TRBJ1-2|TRBV27|NA|NA
TGTGCCAGCAGTTTCGGGGCCACAGGTCCCAGGGGCTACACCTTC
CASSFGATGPRGYTF
>TRBJ2-3|TRBV12-3/TRBV12-4|NA|NA
TGTGCCAGCAGTTTAAGACTAGGAGGGATAACAGATATGCAGTATTTT
CASSLRLGGITDMQYF
>TRBJ2-3|TRBV28|TRBD2|many
TGTGCCAGCAGTCTTAGCGGGGGGGTAACAGATACGCAGTATTTT
CASSLSGGVTDTQYF